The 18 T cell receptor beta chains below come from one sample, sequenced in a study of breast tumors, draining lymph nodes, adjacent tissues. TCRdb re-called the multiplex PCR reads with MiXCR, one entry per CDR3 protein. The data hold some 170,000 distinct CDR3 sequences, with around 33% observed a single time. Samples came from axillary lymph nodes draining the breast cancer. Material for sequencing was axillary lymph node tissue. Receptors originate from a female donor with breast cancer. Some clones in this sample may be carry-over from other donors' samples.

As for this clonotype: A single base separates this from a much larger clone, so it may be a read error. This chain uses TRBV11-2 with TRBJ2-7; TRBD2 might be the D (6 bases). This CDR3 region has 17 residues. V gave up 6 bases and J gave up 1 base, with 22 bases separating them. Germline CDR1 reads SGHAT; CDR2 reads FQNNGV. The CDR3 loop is CASRTIWTTGVSYEQYF. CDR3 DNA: TGTGCCAGCAGGACTATATGGACTACCGGGGTATCCTACGAGCAGTACTTC.

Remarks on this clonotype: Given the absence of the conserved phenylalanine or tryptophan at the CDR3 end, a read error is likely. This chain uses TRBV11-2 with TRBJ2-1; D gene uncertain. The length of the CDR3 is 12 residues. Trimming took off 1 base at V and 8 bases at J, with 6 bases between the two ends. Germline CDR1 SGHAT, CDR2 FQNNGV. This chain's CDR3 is CASSLAAYEQFL. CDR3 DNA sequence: TGTGCCAGCAGCTTAGCGGCCTATGAGCAGTTCCTC.

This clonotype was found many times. CDR3: CSVEAGEEVYEQYF. The CDR3 DNA sequence: TGCAGCGTTGAAGCCGGGGAGGAGGTTTACGAGCAGTACTTC. The chain couples TRBV29-1 to TRBJ2-7; D perhaps matches TRBD2 (6 bases). Germline V gene data show CDR1 as SQVTM and CDR2 as ANQGSEA. This CDR3 region has 14 residues. Trimming shortened V by 1 base and J by 4 bases, and 14 bases separated the two germline ends.

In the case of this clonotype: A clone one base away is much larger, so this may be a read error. The CDR3 nucleotides are TGTGCCAGCAGTTGCGGGGCTAGAAACACCATATATTTT. Protein sequence: CASSCGARNTIYF. This sequence joins TRBV28 and TRBJ1-3; TRBD1 might be the D (5 bases). Per germline, CDR1 MDHEN and CDR2 SYDVKM. With 4 bases removed from V and 5 bases from J, the gap between germline ends came to 9 bases. The CDR3 loop spans 13 amino acids.

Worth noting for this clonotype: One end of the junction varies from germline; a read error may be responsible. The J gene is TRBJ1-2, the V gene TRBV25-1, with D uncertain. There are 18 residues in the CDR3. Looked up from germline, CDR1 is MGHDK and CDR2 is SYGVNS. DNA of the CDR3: TGTGTCCCTTTTAGAGTGGCTATATTCTTATGTGCTAACTGTGGCTACACCTTC. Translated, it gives CVPFRVAIFLCANCGYTF.

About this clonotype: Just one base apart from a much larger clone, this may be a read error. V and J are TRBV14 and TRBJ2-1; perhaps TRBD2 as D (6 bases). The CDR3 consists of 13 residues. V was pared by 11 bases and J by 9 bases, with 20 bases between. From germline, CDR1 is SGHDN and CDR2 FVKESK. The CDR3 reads CAGTHQGLGEQFF. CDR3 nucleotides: TGTGCCGGCACCCATCAGGGACTCGGTGAGCAGTTCTTC.

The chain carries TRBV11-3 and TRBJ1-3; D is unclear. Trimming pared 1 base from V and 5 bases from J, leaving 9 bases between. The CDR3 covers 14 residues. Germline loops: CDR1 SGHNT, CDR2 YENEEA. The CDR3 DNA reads TGTGCCAGCAGCTTAGCAGCCACTAGAAACACCATATATTTT. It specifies CASSLAATRNTIYF.

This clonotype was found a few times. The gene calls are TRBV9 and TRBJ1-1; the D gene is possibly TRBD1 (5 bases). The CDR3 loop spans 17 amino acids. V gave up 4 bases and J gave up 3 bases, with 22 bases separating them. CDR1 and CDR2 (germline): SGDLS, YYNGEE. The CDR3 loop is CASSPGAFGRDDTEAFF. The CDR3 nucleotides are TGTGCCAGCAGCCCCGGGGCGTTCGGTAGAGATGACACTGAAGCTTTCTTT.

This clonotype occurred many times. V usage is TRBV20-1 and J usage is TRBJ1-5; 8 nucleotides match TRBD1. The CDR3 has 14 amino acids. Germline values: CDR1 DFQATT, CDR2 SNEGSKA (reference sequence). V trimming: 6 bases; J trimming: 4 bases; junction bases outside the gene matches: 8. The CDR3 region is CSAPDRVGNQPQHF. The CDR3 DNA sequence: TGCAGTGCGCCGGACAGGGTCGGAAATCAGCCCCAGCATTTT.

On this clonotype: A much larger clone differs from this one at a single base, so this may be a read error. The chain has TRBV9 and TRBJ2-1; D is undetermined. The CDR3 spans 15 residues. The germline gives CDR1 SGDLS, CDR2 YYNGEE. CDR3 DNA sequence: TGTGCCAGCAGCGTAGATCTTAACCAGTACAATGAGCCGTTCTTC. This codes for CASSVDLNQYNEPFF.

The CDR3 DNA reads TGTGCCAGCACCCAGCGGGGGCGAGAGACCCAGTACTTC. Translated: CASTQRGRETQYF. The chain combines TRBV6-6 with TRBJ2-5, with 8 bases that match TRBD2. Looked up from germline, CDR1 is MNHNY and CDR2 is SVGAGI (reference sequence). Unmatched junction bases numbered 5, after V lost 7 bases and J lost 4 bases. The length of the CDR3 is 13 residues.

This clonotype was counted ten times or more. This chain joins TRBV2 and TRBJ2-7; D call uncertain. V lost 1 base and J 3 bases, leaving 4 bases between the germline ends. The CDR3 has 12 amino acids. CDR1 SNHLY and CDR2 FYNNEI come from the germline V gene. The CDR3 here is CASSEVIYEQYF. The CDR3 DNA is TGTGCCAGCAGTGAAGTAATCTACGAGCAGTACTTC.

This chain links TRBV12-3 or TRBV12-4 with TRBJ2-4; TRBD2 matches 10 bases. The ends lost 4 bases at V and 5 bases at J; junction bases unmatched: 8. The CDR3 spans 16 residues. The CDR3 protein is CASSSRTSGLQNIQYF. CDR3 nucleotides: TGTGCCAGCAGTTCCAGGACTAGCGGCCTTCAAAACATTCAGTACTTC.

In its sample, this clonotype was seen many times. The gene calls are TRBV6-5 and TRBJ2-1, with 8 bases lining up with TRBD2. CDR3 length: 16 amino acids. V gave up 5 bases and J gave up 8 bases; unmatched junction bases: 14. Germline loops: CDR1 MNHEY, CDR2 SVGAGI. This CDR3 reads CASSEGPGLVSDEQFF. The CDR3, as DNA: TGTGCCAGCAGTGAGGGTCCGGGACTAGTTTCGGATGAGCAGTTCTTC.

The CDR3 loop reads CSARDRLAGATDTQYF. The CDR3 nucleotides are TGCAGTGCTAGAGATCGTCTAGCGGGGGCCACAGATACGCAGTATTTT. J is TRBJ2-3 and V is TRBV20-1; 10 positions match TRBD2. Germline CDR1 is DFQATT and CDR2 is SNEGSKA (reference sequence). The CDR3 runs to 16 residues. V shed 0 bases and J 2 bases; nucleotides not matched to a gene: 5.

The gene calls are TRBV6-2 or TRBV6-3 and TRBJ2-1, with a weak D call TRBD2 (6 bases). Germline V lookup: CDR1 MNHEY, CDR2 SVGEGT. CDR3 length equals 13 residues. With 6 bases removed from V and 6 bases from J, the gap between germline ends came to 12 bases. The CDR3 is CASRQPGLNEQFF. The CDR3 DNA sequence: TGTGCCAGCAGGCAACCGGGACTCAATGAGCAGTTCTTC.

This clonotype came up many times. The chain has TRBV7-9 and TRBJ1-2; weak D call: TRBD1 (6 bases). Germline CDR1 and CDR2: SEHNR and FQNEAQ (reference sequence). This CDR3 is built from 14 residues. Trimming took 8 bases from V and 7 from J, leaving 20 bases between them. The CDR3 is CASGDTIEAGGYTF. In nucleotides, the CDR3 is TGTGCCAGCGGGGACACTATAGAGGCCGGTGGCTACACCTTC.

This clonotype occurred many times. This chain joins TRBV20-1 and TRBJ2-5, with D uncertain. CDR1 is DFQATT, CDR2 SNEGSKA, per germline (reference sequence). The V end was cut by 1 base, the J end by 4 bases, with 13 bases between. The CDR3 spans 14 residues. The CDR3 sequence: CSARVISAAETQYF. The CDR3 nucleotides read TGCAGTGCTAGAGTGATATCCGCGGCAGAGACCCAGTACTTC.